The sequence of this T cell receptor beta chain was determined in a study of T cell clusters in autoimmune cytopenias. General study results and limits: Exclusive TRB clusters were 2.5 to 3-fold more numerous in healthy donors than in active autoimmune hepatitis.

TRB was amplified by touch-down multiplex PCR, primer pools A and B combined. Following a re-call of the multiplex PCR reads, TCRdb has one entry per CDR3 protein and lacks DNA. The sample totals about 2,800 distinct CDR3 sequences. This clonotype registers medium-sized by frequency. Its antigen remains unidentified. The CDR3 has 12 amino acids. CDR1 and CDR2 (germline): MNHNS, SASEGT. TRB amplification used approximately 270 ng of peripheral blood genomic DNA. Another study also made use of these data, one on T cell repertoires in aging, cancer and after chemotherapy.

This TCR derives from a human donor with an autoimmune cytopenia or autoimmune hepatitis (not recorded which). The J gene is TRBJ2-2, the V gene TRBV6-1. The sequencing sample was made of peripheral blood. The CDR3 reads CASSTYTGELFF.